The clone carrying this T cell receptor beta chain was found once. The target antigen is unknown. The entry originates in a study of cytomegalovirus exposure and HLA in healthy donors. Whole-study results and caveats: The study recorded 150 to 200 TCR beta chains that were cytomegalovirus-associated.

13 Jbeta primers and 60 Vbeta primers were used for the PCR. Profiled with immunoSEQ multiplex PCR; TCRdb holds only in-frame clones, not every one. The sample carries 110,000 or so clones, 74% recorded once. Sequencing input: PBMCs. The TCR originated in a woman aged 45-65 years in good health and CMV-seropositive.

The DNA of the CDR3 is TGTGCCAGCAGCTTACGCGGGGGACGGTCCTACGAGCAGTACTTC. Translated: CASSLRGGRSYEQYF. The chain combines TRBV7-2 with TRBJ2-7, with 7 bases identical to TRBD2. V was pared by 2 bases and J by 1 base, with 5 bases of the junction left unmatched. There are 15 residues in the CDR3. CDR1 SGHTA and CDR2 FQGNSA come from the germline V gene.